This T cell receptor beta chain was sequenced in a study of tumor and adjacent non-tumor tissue in lung cancer. In the study overall: On average, productive TCRbeta reads reached some 4.4 million per sample. Broader study findings: Tumor TCR diversity, when higher, was linked to shorter survival. Compared with tumor, normal lung showed significantly lower TCR diversity.

The library came from three nested PCR rounds adapted from ARM-PCR protocols. TCRdb re-called the multiplex PCR reads with MiXCR, one entry per CDR3 protein. The data contain over 80,000 distinct CDR3 sequences, 76% of them singletons. Regarding this clonotype: Its antigen remains unknown. One end of the junction does not line up with germline, which may come from a read error.

This sample's RNA came from whole unsorted tissue. This non-tumor lung sample came from over 3 cm beyond the tumor edge. The sequence was collected from a woman aged 50 to 65 with non-small cell lung cancer. Sequenced: distant non-tumor lung tissue.

CDR3 nucleotides: TGTGTCATCACCACTCAGGGAAACTCTGAAGCTTTCTTT. Translating gives CVITTQGNSEAFF. V is TRBV10-3 and J is TRBJ1-1; TRBD1 might be the D (5 bases). The CDR3 runs to 13 residues. CDR1 is ENHRY, CDR2 SYGVKD, per germline.